This T cell receptor (beta chain) was profiled in a study of control samples from healthy donors and cancer patients. Assay: immunoSEQ multiplex PCR; the TCRdb copy retains only in-frame clones and omits some. The sample lists fewer than 200,000 clones; roughly 94% were seen once. Germline CDR1 reads SGHTA; CDR2 reads FQGNSA. V lost 5 bases and J 2 bases, leaving 12 bases between the germline ends. The CDR3 is 14 amino acids. This receptor was obtained from a man in his sixties with colorectal cancer. V usage is TRBV7-2 and J usage is TRBJ1-2, with D tentatively TRBD1 (5 bases). The sequenced sample consisted of PBMCs. CDR3 region: CASSPTPGNYGYTF. The CDR3 DNA sequence: TGTGCCAGCAGCCCAACCCCAGGGAACTATGGCTACACCTTC.